A single sample gave rise to the 24 T cell receptor beta chains below, sequenced in a study of T cells after posttransplantation cyclophosphamide (dated by TCRdb to the mid-2010s). Libraries were constructed by the immunoSEQ multiplex PCR assay. In its TCRdb copy, this immuneACCESS table keeps in-frame sequences only and misses some clones. Where compared with another copy, unresolved V genes explain less than half of these, and the others have no known cause. For this sample the table gives approximately 4,000 clones, of which over 85% were detected only once. Of the sample, around 0.58% is held by the ten largest clones. Source material: naive CD4+ T cells sorted from PBMCs. These TCRs come from a man in his fifties or sixties.

The chain employs TRBV14 and TRBJ2-7, with TRBD1 as a possible D gene (7 bases). This CDR3 is 13 amino acids long. The V gene's germline CDR1 is SGHDN and CDR2 FVKESK. Trimming cost V 3 bases and J 3 bases, with 9 bases left between them. The CDR3 is CASSQRDSYEQYF. CDR3 nucleotides: TGTGCCAGCAGCCAGCGGGACAGCTACGAGCAGTACTTC.

This clone was recorded only once. This chain connects TRBV5-1 to TRBJ2-3; 7 bases fit TRBD2. Trimming cost V 0 bases and J 0 bases; bases outside gene matches: 4. This CDR3 has 16 residues. CDR1 SGHRS and CDR2 YFSETQ come from the germline V gene. The DNA of the CDR3 is TGCGCCAGCAGCTTGGTGGTAGCGGGCAGCACAGATACGCAGTATTTT. Amino acids: CASSLVVAGSTDTQYF. Full variable domain (missing parts from reference TRBV5-1 and TRBJ2-3): KAGVTQTPRYLIKTRGQQVTLSCSPISGHRSVSWYQQTPGQGLQFLFEYFSETQRNKGNFPGRFSGRQFSNSRSEMNVSTLELGDSALYLCASSLVVAGSTDTQYFGPGTRLTVL.

The V gene is TRBV11-3, the J gene TRBJ1-4; D call uncertain. Trimming took 4 bases from V and 4 from J, leaving 4 bases between them. Per germline, CDR1 SGHNT and CDR2 YENEEA. The CDR3 is 12 amino acids. The CDR3 region is CASSSVNEKLFF. The CDR3 DNA sequence: TGTGCCAGCAGCTCGGTTAATGAAAAACTGTTTTTT.

This sequence joins TRBV6-5 and TRBJ1-2; D uncertain. V lost 6 bases and J 3 bases, leaving 14 bases between the germline ends. This CDR3 region has 14 residues. In germline, CDR1 is MNHEY, CDR2 SVGAGI. In DNA form, the CDR3 reads TGTGCCAGCAGGCTTCTCGGGTTCGACTATGGCTACACCTTC. Translated: CASRLLGFDYGYTF.

The chain carries TRBV5-1 and TRBJ2-5, with 11 bases lining up with TRBD1. The germline gives CDR1 SGHRS, CDR2 YFSETQ. The CDR3 is made up of 16 amino acids. V lost 2 bases and J lost 2; bases outside the gene matches: 5. CDR3 sequence (DNA): TGCGCCAGCAGCTTTGGGACAGGGGGAAGACAAGAGACCCAGTACTTC. Translation gives CASSFGTGGRQETQYF.

The V call is TRBV6-5, the J call TRBJ2-7; 7 nucleotides line up with TRBD2. V shed 5 bases and J 0 bases; nucleotides not matched to a gene: 7. Per the germline V gene, CDR1 is MNHEY and CDR2 is SVGAGI. The CDR3 is 15 amino acids. The CDR3 loop is CASSIFPSGSYEQYF. In nucleotides, the CDR3 is TGTGCCAGCAGTATCTTCCCTAGCGGCTCCTACGAGCAGTACTTC.

The chain joins TRBV30 to TRBJ2-3; 11 bases line up with TRBD2. The CDR3 consists of 17 residues. The ends lost 0 bases at V and 2 bases at J; junction bases unmatched: 7. The germline V gene encodes CDR1 GTSNPN and CDR2 SVGIG (reference sequence). CDR3 amino acids: CAWSVPVTSGVTDTQYF. The DNA of the CDR3 is TGTGCCTGGAGTGTACCTGTGACTAGCGGGGTCACAGATACGCAGTATTTT.

This rearrangement joins TRBV5-4 to TRBJ2-5; 12 bases agree with TRBD2. The CDR3 totals 17 residues. CDR1 and CDR2 from the germline V gene are SGHNT and YYREEE (reference sequence). V lost 4 bases, J lost 4 bases, and 11 bases stayed unmatched. The CDR3: CASSPGGLAGGAETQYF. The CDR3, as DNA: TGTGCCAGCAGCCCGGGGGGTCTAGCGGGAGGGGCAGAGACCCAGTACTTC.

CDR3 nucleotides: TGTGCCAGCAGCCCGGGACAGGGGGTTGATGGCTACACCTTC. It is translated as CASSPGQGVDGYTF. J is TRBJ1-2 and V is TRBV7-9, with 11 bases that match TRBD1. The J segment lost 6 bases and the V segment lost 5 bases, leaving 5 bases of the junction unmatched. The CDR3 has 14 residues. Germline V gives CDR1 SEHNR, CDR2 FQNEAQ (reference sequence).

The chain recombines TRBV7-2 with TRBJ2-7; tentative D call: TRBD2 (5 bases). Germline V lookup: CDR1 SGHTA, CDR2 FQGNSA. This CDR3 is built from 11 residues. Trimming removed 5 bases at V and 4 bases at J, with 6 bases between. As DNA, the CDR3 is TGTGCCAGCAGCCCGGGGTACGAGCAGTACTTC. This codes for CASSPGYEQYF.

V and J are TRBV28 and TRBJ2-7; a weak D match, TRBD2 (5 bases). With 3 bases removed from V and 4 bases from J, the gap between germline ends came to 16 bases. CDR3 length: 15 amino acids. CDR1 is MDHEN and CDR2 is SYDVKM in the germline V gene. The DNA for the CDR3 is TGTGCCAGCAGTTTGCCGGGAAGGCAAATTTACGAGCAGTACTTC. Residues: CASSLPGRQIYEQYF.

The J gene is TRBJ2-7, the V gene TRBV29-1; D may be TRBD2 (6 bases). The CDR3 has 13 amino acids. The germline V gene has CDR1 SQVTM and CDR2 ANQGSEA. With 4 bases removed from V and 4 bases from J, the gap between germline ends came to 14 bases. As DNA, the CDR3 is TGCAGCGTTGCATCGGGAGAGGCTTACGAGCAGTACTTC. Its protein is CSVASGEAYEQYF.

V is TRBV9 and J is TRBJ2-3, with 8 bases identical to TRBD2. J was trimmed by 0 bases and V by 4 bases; bases with no gene match: 4. Germline values: CDR1 SGDLS, CDR2 YYNGEE. The CDR3 sequence is 15 residues long. This chain's CDR3 is CASSYSGASTDTQYF. DNA of the CDR3: TGTGCCAGCAGCTATAGCGGGGCCAGCACAGATACGCAGTATTTT. The whole variable domain, remainder taken from reference TRBV9 and TRBJ2-3, is DSGVTQTPKHLITATGQRVTLRCSPRSGDLSVYWYQQSLDQGLQFLIQYYNGEERAKGNILERFSAQQFPDLHSELNLSSLELGDSALYFCASSYSGASTDTQYFGPGTRLTVL.

The gene calls are TRBV5-1 and TRBJ2-2, with TRBD2 as a possible D gene (6 bases). Germline V gene sequence: CDR1 SGHRS, CDR2 YFSETQ. Between the trimmed V and J ends, which lost 4 bases and 8 bases, there was a span of 12 bases. The CDR3 has 13 amino acids. This CDR3 reads CASSLRLEGELFF. The CDR3 nucleotides are TGCGCCAGCAGCCTCCGACTAGAGGGGGAGCTGTTTTTT.

The CDR3 is CASSEAPTVPRETQYF. DNA for the CDR3: TGTGCCAGCAGTGAAGCGCCCACAGTCCCCAGAGAGACCCAGTACTTC. The chain uses TRBV2 and TRBJ2-5; D gene ambiguous. Per germline, CDR1 SNHLY and CDR2 FYNNEI. The CDR3 is made up of 16 amino acids. Trimming shortened V by 0 bases and J by 4 bases, and 15 bases separated the two germline ends.

The chain has TRBV7-2 and TRBJ2-5; no firm D call. The closer fit of TRBJ2-7 to the DNA end suggests the J call may be wrong. The CDR3 loop spans 15 amino acids. CDR1 and CDR2 (germline): SGHTA, FQGNSA. CDR3: CASSSNLKRTYEQYF. The CDR3 nucleotides read TGTGCCAGCAGCTCGAATCTAAAGCGAACCTACGAGCAGTACTTC.

The V gene is TRBV5-1, the J gene TRBJ2-1; D is possibly TRBD2 (5 bases). Germline V lookup: CDR1 SGHRS, CDR2 YFSETQ. Trimming took 1 base from V and 4 from J, leaving 9 bases between them. The CDR3 is 14 amino acids. The CDR3 DNA sequence: TGCGCCAGCAGCTTGATGAGCGGATACAATGAGCAGTTCTTC. It yields the protein CASSLMSGYNEQFF.

The chain combines TRBV6-5 with TRBJ2-7; 9 nucleotides align to TRBD1. The CDR3 loop spans 14 amino acids. Per the germline V gene, CDR1 is MNHEY and CDR2 is SVGAGI. Unmatched junction bases numbered 10, after V lost 6 bases and J lost 7 bases. This chain's CDR3 is CASSYLQGAGEQYF. The CDR3 DNA is TGTGCCAGCAGCTACCTACAGGGGGCGGGGGAGCAGTACTTC.

The chain uses TRBV7-2 and TRBJ2-2; no firm D call. CDR3 length: 13 residues. Trimming pared 3 bases from V and 4 bases from J, leaving 6 bases between. Germline lookup yields CDR1 SGHTA and CDR2 FQGNSA. The CDR3 loop is CASSFHFTGELFF. DNA of the CDR3: TGTGCCAGCAGCTTTCATTTCACCGGGGAGCTGTTTTTT.

The sample holds one count of this clone. The V call is TRBV18, the J call TRBJ2-1, with a weak D call TRBD2 (6 bases). Germline V gene data show CDR1 as KGHSH and CDR2 as LQKENI. The CDR3 contains 16 residues. Trimming cost V 3 bases and J 9 bases, with 21 bases left between them. CDR3 nucleotide sequence: TGTGCCAGCTCACCTCCCTCTGGGGGGAACTACGTTGAGCAGTTCTTC. This codes for CASSPPSGGNYVEQFF.

The rearrangement uses TRBV5-1 and TRBJ1-1, with D possibly matching TRBD1 (6 bases). Germline CDR1 reads SGHRS; CDR2 reads YFSETQ. The CDR3 has 15 residues. V lost 3 bases, J lost 1 base, and 13 bases lay in between. In nucleotides, the CDR3 is TGCGCCAGCAGCTGGTCGACAGGCTCGAACACTGAAGCTTTCTTT. It is translated as CASSWSTGSNTEAFF.

This chain joins TRBV7-2 and TRBJ2-3; 10 positions match TRBD2. V shed 3 bases, J shed 2 bases, and the junction held 8 bases outside the gene matches. The CDR3 sequence is 17 residues long. Germline-derived CDR1 and CDR2 are SGHTA and FQGNSA. The CDR3: CASSFESSGGFTDTQYF. For the CDR3, the DNA is TGTGCCAGCAGCTTTGAATCTAGCGGGGGTTTCACAGATACGCAGTATTTT.

This rearrangement joins TRBV5-8 to TRBJ1-2; 8 bases line up with TRBD1. The J segment lost 5 bases and the V segment lost 4 bases, leaving 7 bases of the junction unmatched. Germline CDR1 and CDR2: SGHTS and YDEGEE. CDR3 length: 14 amino acids. The CDR3 reads CASSRQGMLYGYTF. CDR3 DNA: TGTGCCAGCAGCCGACAGGGGATGCTATATGGCTACACCTTC.

The V gene is TRBV27, the J gene TRBJ1-6; TRBD1 matches at 8 bases. The ends lost 5 bases at V and 11 bases at J; junction bases unmatched: 11. The germline V gene encodes CDR1 MNHEY and CDR2 SMNVEV (reference sequence). This CDR3 comprises 15 residues. This CDR3 reads CASSLIRQGQAPLHF. The CDR3 nucleotides read TGTGCCAGCAGTCTAATCCGACAGGGACAGGCACCCCTCCACTTT.